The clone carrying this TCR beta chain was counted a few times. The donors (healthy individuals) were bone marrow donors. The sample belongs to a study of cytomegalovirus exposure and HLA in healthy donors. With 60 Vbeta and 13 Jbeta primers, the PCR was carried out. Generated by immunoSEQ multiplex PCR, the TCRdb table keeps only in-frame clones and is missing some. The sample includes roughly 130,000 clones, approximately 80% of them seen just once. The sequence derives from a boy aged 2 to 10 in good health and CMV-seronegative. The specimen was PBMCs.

CDR3 region: CASCPGISYNEQFF. In DNA form, the CDR3 reads TGCGCCAGCTGCCCGGGGATCTCCTACAATGAGCAGTTCTTC. The rearrangement uses TRBV5-1 and TRBJ2-1; D is perhaps TRBD2 (5 bases). Trimming shortened V by 7 bases and J by 0 bases, and 11 bases separated the two germline ends. The germline V gene encodes CDR1 SGHRS and CDR2 YFSETQ. This CDR3 has 14 residues.